These T cell receptor beta chains were read from a single sample in a study of CD8+CD57+ T cells in acquired aplastic anemia. Each CDR3 protein is one row after TCRdb ran MiXCR on the reads. The data contain over 150,000 distinct CDR3 sequences, almost 50% of them seen just once; the ten biggest clones take up approximately 12%. Sequenced material: sorted CD4+, CD8+, or CD8+CD57+ T cells (not recorded which) from PBMCs. The receptors stem from a human donor with aplastic anemia. CDR3s include the opening cysteine and the closing phenylalanine or tryptophan. Each record gives: clone size, V gene, J gene, D gene, CDR3 DNA, CDR3 protein. The D gene is left open where the match is weak. Rows may omit the clone size; those that give it use once, few, many or a size class.

few,TRBV10-3,TRBJ1-2,TRBD1,TGTGCCATCAGGGGGACAGAGAACTATGGCTACACCTTC,CAIRGTENYGYTF
.,TRBV10-3,TRBJ2-3,TRBD2,TGTGCCATCAGTGAAGGACTAGCGGGGGGCCTCACAGATACGCAGTATTTT,CAISEGLAGGLTDTQYF
few,TRBV2,TRBJ2-3,.,TGTGCCAGCAGGTTCAGAGGGGTACGAACAGATACGCAGTATTTT,CASRFRGVRTDTQYF
few,TRBV10-3,TRBJ2-7,.,TGTGCCATCATCGCTAGCGCATTTTCTGTCGAGCAGTACTTC,CAIIASAFSVEQYF
.,TRBV10-3,TRBJ1-4,TRBD1,TGTGCCATCAAAGGGCAGGGGGGCGAAAAACTGTTTTTT,CAIKGQGGEKLFF
.,TRBV3-1,TRBJ2-7,.,TGTGCCAGCAGCCAAAATAGCGCCTACGAGCAGTACTTC,CASSQNSAYEQYF
many,TRBV5-4,TRBJ2-1,.,TGTGCCAGCAGGAGTAGGACAGAGGCTAATGAGCAGTTCTTC,CASRSRTEANEQFF
.,TRBV7-6,TRBJ2-1,TRBD1,TGTGCCAGCAGCCCCCGACAGGGGGCCCTGGGACACAATGAGCAGTTCTTC,CASSPRQGALGHNEQFF
many,TRBV20-1,TRBJ1-1,TRBD1,TGCAGTGCGCGTCGGGACAGCAACACTGAAGCTTTCTTT,CSARRDSNTEAFF
few,TRBV28,TRBJ2-1,TRBD2,TGTGCCAGCAGTTTACGGGGGGGCTTCTACAATGAGCAGTTCTTC,CASSLRGGFYNEQFF
.,TRBV7-8,TRBJ1-6,TRBD1,TGTGCCAGCGGGGGGGACAGGGGTAATTCACCCCTCCACTTT,CASGGDRGNSPLHF
.,TRBV7-6,TRBJ2-7,TRBD1,TGTGCCAGCAGCAGACAGGGACAAATCCACGAGCAGTACTTC,CASSRQGQIHEQYF